This T cell receptor beta chain was recovered during a study of T-cell memory formation after mild COVID-19. TCR alpha and TCR beta cDNA libraries carrying sample barcodes and UMIs were produced by 5'RACE using constant-segment primers. From the 5' RACE reads, TCRdb called clonotypes with MiXCR, one entry per CDR3 protein. Among roughly 110,000 distinct CDR3 sequences listed, over 10% were seen once. Study conclusions and caveats: Among contracting clones, CD4+ were mainly CM/EM and CD8+ enriched in EMRA.

CDR3 size: 13 residues. The V end lost 3 bases, the J end lost 8 bases, and 9 bases lay between the germline ends. The germline V gene has CDR1 KGHDR and CDR2 SFDVKD. As for this clonotype: Its antigen remains unknown.

The genes are TRBV24-1 and TRBJ1-4, with D unresolved. Material: PBMCs or a T cell subset sorted from them (not recorded which). This sequence originates from an adult woman who had mild COVID-19 (a few samples of this study predate the infection). Cell type and time point are not known. CDR3 in DNA: TGTGCCACCAGTGATGGGATTGGGGAAAAACTGTTTTTT. Translation gives CATSDGIGEKLFF.